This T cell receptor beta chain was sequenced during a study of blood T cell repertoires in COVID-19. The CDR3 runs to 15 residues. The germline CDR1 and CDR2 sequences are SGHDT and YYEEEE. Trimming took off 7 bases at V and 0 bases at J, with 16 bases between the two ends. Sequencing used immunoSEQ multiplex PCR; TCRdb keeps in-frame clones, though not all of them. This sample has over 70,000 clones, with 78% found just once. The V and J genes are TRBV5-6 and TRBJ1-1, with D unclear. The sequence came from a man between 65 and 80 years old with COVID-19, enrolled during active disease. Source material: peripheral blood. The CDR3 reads CASLLIGDLNTEAFF. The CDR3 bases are TGTGCCAGCCTCCTGATCGGAGACTTGAACACTGAAGCTTTCTTT.